The 26 T cell receptor beta chains given below trace back to one sample, sequenced in a study of a mutant IDH1 vaccine in newly diagnosed glioma. Generated by immunoSEQ multiplex PCR, the TCRdb table keeps only in-frame clones and is missing some. The repertoire holds around 39,000 clones, around 85% seen once, with approximately 2.5% in the top ten. Time point denoted: week 23, last vaccination. Doses comprised 300 ug of mutant IDH1 20-mer peptide each, plus topical imiquimod. These receptors are not linked to any known antigen. The starting material was PBMCs, obtained from a glioma patient whose treatment included an IDH1 peptide vaccine. The source is a woman under 30 with glioma. Some clones in this sample may be carry-over from other donors' samples.

This clone has just a few counts. V usage is TRBV19 and J usage is TRBJ1-5; 7 nucleotides agree with TRBD1. Germline V gives CDR1 LNHDA, CDR2 SQIVND (reference sequence). CDR3 length: 16 amino acids. The ends lost 3 bases at V and 1 base at J; junction bases unmatched: 6. DNA of the CDR3: TGTGCCAGTAGTATTGGTCCAGGGGGGAGCAATCAGCCCCAGCATTTT. Amino acids: CASSIGPGGSNQPQHF.

CDR3 sequence: CASSLVFPTLANTGELFF. CDR3 bases: TGTGCCAGCAGCTTAGTTTTCCCCACTCTCGCGAACACCGGGGAGCTGTTTTTT. V is TRBV11-2 and J is TRBJ2-2; D is uncertain. Trimming shortened V by 1 base and J by 0 bases, and 15 bases separated the two germline ends. Germline V gene lookup returns CDR1 SGHAT and CDR2 FQNNGV. This CDR3 is built from 18 residues.

V and J are TRBV19 and TRBJ2-4; 13 bases align to TRBD2. V gave up 11 bases and J gave up 4 bases; unmatched junction bases: 8. Germline V gives CDR1 LNHDA, CDR2 SQIVND (reference sequence). The CDR3 spans 15 residues. CDR3 region: CAGPKGLAGKNIQYF. For the CDR3, the DNA is TGTGCCGGACCCAAGGGACTAGCGGGAAAAAACATTCAGTACTTC.

V and J are TRBV10-2 and TRBJ2-1, with D tentatively TRBD1 (6 bases). V was trimmed by 6 bases and J by 5 bases, leaving 17 bases between them. The V gene's germline CDR1 is WSHSY and CDR2 SAAADI. There are 15 residues in the CDR3. CDR3 protein: CASSRITEGDNEQFF. The CDR3 DNA sequence: TGCGCCAGCAGCCGGATTACAGAGGGGGACAATGAGCAGTTCTTC.

The sample holds one count of this clone. The chain employs TRBV6-1 and TRBJ1-2; D possibly corresponds to TRBD1 (5 bases). The germline V gene has CDR1 MNHNS and CDR2 SASEGT. The CDR3 runs 13 residues. Trimming removed 8 bases from V and 7 bases from J, with 17 bases in between. The CDR3 bases are TGTGCCAGCGGCGGGGGAAGTAGAGGTGGCTACACCTTC. It translates to CASGGGSRGGYTF.

This chain connects TRBV5-6 to TRBJ2-5; D possibly corresponds to TRBD1 (7 bases). V was pared by 4 bases and J by 5 bases, with 12 bases between. The CDR3 runs 13 residues. Germline V lookup: CDR1 SGHDT, CDR2 YYEEEE. The CDR3 DNA reads TGTGCCAGCAGCCAGACAGGGAGGGAGACCCAGTACTTC. It translates to CASSQTGRETQYF.

The CDR3 nucleotides read TGTGCCAGCTCACTTTTCCCGGGACAGGGGACCTCTGGGGCCAACGTCCTGACTTTC. This codes for CASSLFPGQGTSGANVLTF. V gene TRBV18 combines with J gene TRBJ2-6; 10 nucleotides match TRBD1. The trim removed 4 bases at V and 0 bases at J, leaving 9 bases unmatched. CDR1 and CDR2 from the germline V gene are KGHSH and LQKENI. This CDR3 is built from 19 residues.

The chain carries TRBV9 and TRBJ2-7, with TRBD1 matching 7 bases. CDR1 and CDR2 (germline): SGDLS, YYNGEE. The CDR3 runs 17 residues. The ends lost 0 bases at V and 7 bases at J; junction bases unmatched: 16. The CDR3 loop reads CASSVGTGLTSTGEQYF. The CDR3 DNA reads as TGTGCCAGCAGCGTAGGGACAGGTCTAACCTCTACGGGGGAGCAGTACTTC.

In its sample, this clone was seen once. The rearrangement uses TRBV4-1 and TRBJ2-5; D may be TRBD2 (5 bases). This CDR3 has 14 amino acids. Germline-derived CDR1 and CDR2 are MGHRA and YSYEKL. V gave up 4 bases and J gave up 3 bases, with 12 bases separating them. The DNA for the CDR3 is TGCGCCAGCAGCCCCGAAGGAGCGGAAGAGACCCAGTACTTC. Translated, it gives CASSPEGAEETQYF.

The V and J genes are TRBV21-1 and TRBJ2-7; the DNA was not used to check the table's D call, TRBD2. TRBV21-1 is recorded as a pseudogene. The CDR3 covers 10 residues. CDR3 loop: CASDYYEQYF. DNA of the CDR3: TGTGCCAGCGACTACTACGAGCAGTACTTC.

The chain's CDR3 is CAWRPTNTGELFF. The CDR3 DNA follows: TGTGCCTGGCGTCCAACGAACACCGGGGAGCTGTTTTTT. This sequence joins TRBV30 and TRBJ2-2; D ambiguous. The V end lost 5 bases, the J end lost 0 bases, and 7 bases lay between the germline ends. Germline V gene sequence: CDR1 GTSNPN, CDR2 SVGIG (reference sequence). This CDR3 contains 13 residues.

The J gene is TRBJ2-1, the V gene TRBV4-1; TRBD2 matches 10 bases. This CDR3 has 16 residues. Germline V gives CDR1 MGHRA, CDR2 YSYEKL. V shed 0 bases, J shed 8 bases, and the junction held 7 bases outside the gene matches. CDR3 nucleotides: TGCGCCAGCAGCCAAGATCGGCTAGCGGGAGCGGATGAGCAGTTCTTC. This sequence encodes CASSQDRLAGADEQFF.

The chain links TRBV9 to TRBJ2-5; 8 nucleotides line up with TRBD2. This CDR3 spans 15 amino acids. Trimming cost V 4 bases and J 1 base; bases outside gene matches: 6. Germline V gene data show CDR1 as SGDLS and CDR2 as YYNGEE. The CDR3 sequence is CASSPSGGVQETQYF. CDR3 coding DNA: TGTGCCAGCAGCCCATCCGGGGGGGTCCAAGAGACCCAGTACTTC.

The chain is built from TRBV9 and TRBJ2-7; weak D call: TRBD2 (7 bases). The CDR3 runs to 14 residues. V was clipped by 2 bases and J by 3 bases, with 12 bases between them. CDR1 and CDR2 from the germline V gene are SGDLS and YYNGEE. In DNA form, the CDR3 reads TGTGCCAGCAGCGTGGGGGGGGCCGGCTACGAGCAGTACTTC. Translation gives CASSVGGAGYEQYF.

The CDR3 region has the DNA TGTGCCAGCAGCTTGGCGGGCACCAATCAGCCCCAGCATTTT. This translates into CASSLAGTNQPQHF. The chain recombines TRBV5-6 with TRBJ1-5, with no clear D. The CDR3 sequence is 14 residues long. Trimming took 0 bases from V and 3 from J, leaving 7 bases between them. Germline CDR1 and CDR2: SGHDT and YYEEEE.

This clone appeared once. The chain combines TRBV5-4 with TRBJ1-5; D not resolved. This CDR3 spans 13 amino acids. Trimming shortened V by 4 bases and J by 3 bases, and 8 bases separated the two germline ends. CDR1 is SGHNT and CDR2 is YYREEE in the germline V gene (reference sequence). In DNA form, the CDR3 reads TGTGCCAGCAGCAGAGAGGTCAATCAGCCCCAGCATTTT. It encodes CASSREVNQPQHF. Full variable domain (remainder filled in from reference TRBV5-4 and TRBJ1-5): ETGVTQSPTHLIKTRGQQVTLRCSSQSGHNTVSWYQQALGQGPQFIFQYYREEENGRGNFPPRFSGLQFPNYSSELNVNALELDDSALYLCASSREVNQPQHFGDGTRLSIL.

V and J are TRBV9 and TRBJ2-7, with TRBD2 matching over 7 bases. Per germline, CDR1 SGDLS and CDR2 YYNGEE. The junction had 7 bases not matched to a gene; V was cut back by 4 bases and J by 3 bases. This CDR3 is 14 amino acids long. CDR3 bases: TGTGCCAGCAGCCCCGATGGGGGGGGCTACGAGCAGTACTTC. As protein: CASSPDGGGYEQYF. Looking up the rest from reference TRBV9 and TRBJ2-7 gives the full variable domain: DSGVTQTPKHLITATGQRVTLRCSPRSGDLSVYWYQQSLDQGLQFLIQYYNGEERAKGNILERFSAQQFPDLHSELNLSSLELGDSALYFCASSPDGGGYEQYFGPGTRLTVT.

This clone was counted once. The V gene is TRBV12-5, the J gene TRBJ2-1; 8 bases line up with TRBD1. J lost 7 bases, V lost 8 bases, and 28 bases had no gene match. CDR3 length: 20 residues. The germline V gene encodes CDR1 LGHNT and CDR2 FRNRAP. The CDR3 protein is CASRRTLTGGALTGVNEQFF. The CDR3 nucleotides are TGTGCTAGTCGACGAACCCTGACAGGTGGAGCCCTGACAGGGGTGAATGAGCAGTTCTTC.

This chain uses TRBV7-9 with TRBJ1-4; D gene ambiguous. Germline lookup yields CDR1 SEHNR and CDR2 FQNEAQ (reference sequence). V dropped 5 bases and J dropped 8 bases, with 15 bases sitting between them. CDR3 length: 14 amino acids. The CDR3 reads CASSPGWTGEKLFF. The CDR3 DNA follows: TGTGCCAGCAGCCCGGGCTGGACTGGAGAAAAACTGTTTTTT.

The chain couples TRBV5-1 to TRBJ2-7; 7 nucleotides align to TRBD2. CDR1 is SGHRS and CDR2 is YFSETQ in the germline V gene. The J segment lost 0 bases and the V segment lost 4 bases, leaving 7 bases of the junction unmatched. The CDR3 is 15 residues long. The DNA of the CDR3 is TGCGCCAGCAGCCTGGGGGGGGATAGCTCCTACGAGCAGTACTTC. Encoded protein: CASSLGGDSSYEQYF.

This sequence joins TRBV7-3 and TRBJ2-1; D uncertain. Germline V gene lookup returns CDR1 SGHTA and CDR2 FQGTGA. This CDR3 is built from 14 residues. The V end lost 5 bases, the J end lost 8 bases, and 16 bases lay between the germline ends. The DNA of the CDR3 is TGTGCCAGCAGCCCATTCCACAAGAGAGATGAGCAGTTCTTC. Translated, it gives CASSPFHKRDEQFF.

The J gene is TRBJ1-1, the V gene TRBV7-2; D might be TRBD1 (5 bases). CDR1 and CDR2 (germline): SGHTA, FQGNSA. This CDR3 has 14 amino acids. The ends were cut back, 1 base at V and 4 bases at J, with 10 bases in the middle. CDR3 amino acids: CASSLGRGGTEAFF. DNA of the CDR3: TGTGCCAGCAGCTTAGGTCGGGGGGGCACTGAAGCTTTCTTT.

V is TRBV19 and J is TRBJ1-5; D might be TRBD1 (6 bases). Trimming left V 10 bases short and J 2 bases short, with 18 bases between. CDR3 length equals 15 residues. Germline V gene lookup returns CDR1 LNHDA and CDR2 SQIVND (reference sequence). CDR3 bases: TGTGCCACCAGAGAGAAGGGGGTGGGCAATCAGCCCCAGCATTTT. As protein: CATREKGVGNQPQHF.

There are a few counts of this clone. The V and J genes are TRBV29-1 and TRBJ2-4; possibly TRBD2 for D (5 bases). The CDR3 sequence is 12 residues long. Germline V gene lookup returns CDR1 SQVTM and CDR2 ANQGSEA. Trimming cost V 4 bases and J 12 bases, with 16 bases left between them. The CDR3 here is CSVGLGLETQYF. CDR3 nucleotide sequence: TGCAGCGTTGGGCTTGGACTCGAAACTCAGTACTTC. Combining the CDR3 with reference TRBV29-1 and TRBJ2-4 gives the whole variable domain SAVISQKPSRDICQRGTSLTIQCQVDSQVTMMFWYRQQPGQSLTLIATANQGSEATYESGFVIDKFPISRPNLTFSTLTVSNMSPEDSSIYLCSVGLGLETQYFGAGTRLSVL.

This chain joins TRBV5-1 and TRBJ1-2, with 8 bases lining up with TRBD1. After removal of 4 bases from V and 8 bases from J, the junction contained 13 bases not matched to a gene. In germline, CDR1 is SGHRS, CDR2 YFSETQ. The CDR3 sequence is 15 residues long. The CDR3 spells CASSLGTGQPVGYTF. The CDR3 DNA is TGCGCCAGCAGCCTGGGGACAGGACAGCCAGTAGGCTACACCTTC.

The rearrangement joins TRBV6-5 to TRBJ1-2; D is undetermined. The germline gives CDR1 MNHEY, CDR2 SVGAGI. The CDR3 spans 15 residues. V shed 4 bases and J shed 1 base, with 13 bases lying between them. The DNA of the CDR3 is TGTGCCAGCAGTTCGCCCCGACGGAGTAACTATGGCTACACCTTC. It translates to CASSSPRRSNYGYTF.